The 27 T cell receptor beta chains in this list originate from one sample, sequenced in a study of blood T cell repertoires in COVID-19. Data came from immunoSEQ multiplex PCR; TCRdb stores just in-frame clones and leaves some out. The table has more than 300,000 clones, around 87% seen once. Input material: peripheral blood. The source of these receptors is a woman in her twenties or thirties with COVID-19, enrolled during active disease.

The V gene is TRBV9, the J gene TRBJ1-5, with 7 bases matching TRBD1. V trimming: 4 bases; J trimming: 5 bases; junction bases outside the gene matches: 6. The CDR3 loop spans 14 amino acids. From germline, CDR1 is SGDLS and CDR2 YYNGEE. CDR3 sequence (DNA): TGTGCCAGCAGCCCCGGGGACAGCTATCAGCCCCAGCATTTT. Residues: CASSPGDSYQPQHF.

The chain couples TRBV25-1 to TRBJ2-1, with TRBD2 matching 7 bases. Germline V gene lookup returns CDR1 MGHDK and CDR2 SYGVNS. This CDR3 contains 16 residues. Trimming took 4 bases from V and 4 from J; bases not matched to a gene: 10. Here the CDR3 reads CASSGGGTTGYNEQFF. The CDR3 nucleotides read TGTGCCAGCAGTGGAGGTGGGACTACGGGTTACAATGAGCAGTTCTTC.

J is TRBJ2-1 and V is TRBV2; 11 bases are a match to TRBD2. The ends lost 6 bases at V and 5 bases at J; junction bases unmatched: 6. In germline, CDR1 is SNHLY, CDR2 FYNNEI. The CDR3 is 15 amino acids. CDR3 sequence reads: CASRELAGVNNEQFF. For the CDR3, the DNA is TGTGCCAGCAGGGAACTAGCGGGAGTAAACAATGAGCAGTTCTTC.

The chain combines TRBV5-1 with TRBJ2-3; 11 bases align to TRBD2. The CDR3 consists of 16 residues. Germline V gives CDR1 SGHRS, CDR2 YFSETQ. Trimming at V came to 3 bases and at J to 5 bases, leaving 8 bases not matched to a gene. The CDR3 DNA is TGCGCCAGCAGCTCACTAGCGGGAGATACGGGAGATACGCAGTATTTT. Its translation is CASSSLAGDTGDTQYF.

CDR3 loop: CASSQVSGRPESYNEQFF. Here the CDR3 DNA reads TGCGCCAGCAGTCAAGTTAGCGGGAGGCCGGAATCCTACAATGAGCAGTTCTTC. The chain employs TRBV23-1 and TRBJ2-1; 10 bases agree with TRBD2. TRBV23-1 is noted as an ORF with a role that remains uncertain. Trimming cost V 2 bases and J 1 base; bases outside gene matches: 8. This CDR3 is 18 amino acids long.

This chain uses TRBV5-1 with TRBJ2-7; D is perhaps TRBD2 (5 bases). V dropped 0 bases and J dropped 3 bases, with 7 bases sitting between them. Germline CDR1 is SGHRS and CDR2 is YFSETQ. CDR3 size: 13 residues. The CDR3 nucleotides are TGCGCCAGCAGCTTGGGGGCGGGCTACGAGCAGTACTTC. Translating gives CASSLGAGYEQYF.

The CDR3 region has the DNA TGTGCCAGCAGCCGGACAGAAGAGACCCAGTACTTC. Encoded protein: CASSRTEETQYF. V usage is TRBV28 and J usage is TRBJ2-5; a weak D match, TRBD1 (6 bases). V was pared by 6 bases and J by 3 bases, with 8 bases between. CDR3 size: 12 residues. Germline V gene sequence: CDR1 MDHEN, CDR2 SYDVKM.

The V and J genes are TRBV5-6 and TRBJ2-7; 8 nucleotides match TRBD2. Germline assignment: CDR1 SGHDT and CDR2 YYEEEE. V dropped 1 base and J dropped 1; count of bases not matched to a gene: 10. This CDR3 has 17 amino acids. The CDR3 loop is CASSLPGAGGPSYEQYF. The CDR3 DNA reads as TGTGCCAGCAGCTTGCCCGGCGCGGGGGGACCTTCCTACGAGCAGTACTTC.

This chain uses TRBV19 with TRBJ2-7, with D perhaps TRBD2 (5 bases). This CDR3 contains 11 residues. Germline V lookup: CDR1 LNHDA, CDR2 SQIVND (reference sequence). V was clipped by 9 bases and J by 5 bases, with 11 bases between them. The CDR3 DNA follows: TGTGCCAGCTCCACTAGGGACGAGCAGTACTTC. Translated: CASSTRDEQYF.

The rearrangement links TRBV23-1 to TRBJ1-6, with 8 bases identical to TRBD1. TRBV23-1 is an ORF; its function is uncertain. With V trimmed by 2 bases and J by 5 bases, 17 bases remained unmatched. The CDR3 spans 20 residues. CDR3 nucleotides: TGCGCCAGCAGTCAAGCCTTGGGACAGGACAAGACAGTGGATAATTCACCCCTCCACTTT. Residues: CASSQALGQDKTVDNSPLHF.

The chain recombines TRBV9 with TRBJ2-2, with D possibly TRBD2 on 6 matching bases. The V end was cut by 0 bases, the J end by 4 bases, with 10 bases between. The CDR3 sequence is 15 residues long. Germline CDR1 reads SGDLS; CDR2 reads YYNGEE. As DNA, the CDR3 is TGTGCCAGCAGCGTAGGGGGGAGGAGCACCGGGGAGCTGTTTTTT. Its protein is CASSVGGRSTGELFF.

The V call is TRBV4-3, the J call TRBJ2-3, with 8 bases lining up with TRBD2. V lost 4 bases and J lost 0; bases outside the gene matches: 9. The CDR3 length is 17 residues. Germline CDR1 and CDR2: LGHNA and YSLEER. The CDR3 reads CASSPFGTSASTDTQYF. The CDR3 coding sequence is TGCGCCAGCAGCCCTTTTGGGACTAGTGCTAGCACAGATACGCAGTATTTT.

CDR3 coding DNA: TGTGCCAGCAGCGGGAGGGACAGGGGAGGCACAGATACGCAGTATTTT. Amino acid sequence: CASSGRDRGGTDTQYF. This chain links TRBV5-4 with TRBJ2-3, with 10 bases aligning to TRBD1. The ends lost 4 bases at V and 1 base at J; junction bases unmatched: 6. Germline V lookup: CDR1 SGHNT, CDR2 YYREEE (reference sequence). This CDR3 region has 16 residues.

The V gene is TRBV7-3, the J gene TRBJ2-1, with D maybe TRBD1 (6 bases). With 5 bases removed from V and 0 bases from J, the gap between germline ends came to 11 bases. CDR3 length equals 15 residues. Per the germline V gene, CDR1 is SGHTA and CDR2 is FQGTGA. The DNA of the CDR3 is TGTGCCAGCAGCCTCACGGACAGCTCCTACAATGAGCAGTTCTTC. Protein: CASSLTDSSYNEQFF.

This chain uses TRBV11-2 with TRBJ2-1; TRBD2 aligns across 13 bases. CDR1 is SGHAT, CDR2 FQNNGV, per germline. Trimming removed 1 base from V and 0 bases from J; junction bases left unmatched: 6. The CDR3 spans 19 residues. CDR3 nucleotide sequence: TGTGCCAGCAGCTTAGTCGGACTAGCGGGAGAAAGCTCCTACAATGAGCAGTTCTTC. Translating it yields CASSLVGLAGESSYNEQFF.

The chain couples TRBV30 to TRBJ1-2; 7 bases fit TRBD1. The CDR3 length is 16 residues. Germline V gene data show CDR1 as GTSNPN and CDR2 as SVGIG (reference sequence). J was trimmed by 4 bases and V by 2 bases; bases with no gene match: 13. The CDR3 region has the DNA TGTGCCTGGAGTCGCGGGACAGCCGGTGGGGGCTATGGCTACACCTTC. Encoded protein: CAWSRGTAGGGYGYTF. The variable domain in full, with the rest retrieved from reference TRBV30 and TRBJ1-2, is SQTIHQWPATLVQPVGSPLSLECTVEGTSNPNLYWYRQAAGRGLQLLFYSVGIGQISSEVPQNLSASRPQDRQFILSSKKLLLSDSGFYLCAWSRGTAGGGYGYTFGSGTRLTVV.

This chain connects TRBV9 to TRBJ1-2, with 8 bases matching TRBD1. Trimming cost V 4 bases and J 7 bases; bases outside gene matches: 12. Looked up from germline, CDR1 is SGDLS and CDR2 is YYNGEE. This CDR3 is 15 amino acids long. In DNA, the CDR3 is TGTGCCAGCAGCCCAGGGTGGGACAGGAGGCTTGGCTACACCTTC. Protein sequence: CASSPGWDRRLGYTF.

The chain employs TRBV29-1 and TRBJ1-1; 7 positions agree with TRBD1. The trim removed 5 bases at V and 0 bases at J, leaving 3 bases unmatched. The germline CDR1 and CDR2 sequences are SQVTM and ANQGSEA. The CDR3 sequence is 13 residues long. The CDR3 DNA reads TGCAGCGTTCACAGGGGAATGAACACTGAAGCTTTCTTT. This translates into CSVHRGMNTEAFF. Together with reference TRBV29-1 and TRBJ1-1, the CDR3 gives the full variable domain: SAVISQKPSRDICQRGTSLTIQCQVDSQVTMMFWYRQQPGQSLTLIATANQGSEATYESGFVIDKFPISRPNLTFSTLTVSNMSPEDSSIYLCSVHRGMNTEAFFGQGTRLTVV.

The J gene is TRBJ2-7, the V gene TRBV5-1, with D maybe TRBD2 (5 bases). Looked up from germline, CDR1 is SGHRS and CDR2 is YFSETQ. Trimming shortened V by 4 bases and J by 6 bases, and 26 bases separated the two germline ends. The length of the CDR3 is 17 residues. The DNA of the CDR3 is TGCGCCAGCAGCCCGTTCCCCCAGCCGGGTTCTAGCTCCGAGCAGTACTTC. It specifies CASSPFPQPGSSSEQYF.

The V gene is TRBV6-5, the J gene TRBJ1-5; D is unclear. Per germline, CDR1 MNHEY and CDR2 SVGAGI. V gave up 7 bases and J gave up 5 bases, with 12 bases separating them. The CDR3 length is 13 residues. DNA for the CDR3: TGTGCCAGCAAATCGGGGAGAGATCAGCCCCAGCATTTT. This encodes CASKSGRDQPQHF.

The rearrangement joins TRBV5-3 to TRBJ2-1; 11 bases agree with TRBD2. TRBV5-3 is reported as an ORF; its role is uncertain. The CDR3 runs 18 residues. The J segment lost 6 bases and the V segment lost 4 bases, leaving 15 bases of the junction unmatched. The CDR3 loop reads CARSLTSGSGASGNEQFF. The CDR3, as DNA: TGTGCCAGAAGCCTTACTAGCGGGAGCGGGGCGAGCGGCAATGAGCAGTTCTTC.

The chain combines TRBV7-3 with TRBJ2-7; a possible D gene is TRBD2 (5 bases). Germline V gene data show CDR1 as SGHTA and CDR2 as FQGTGA. This CDR3 is 15 amino acids long. The V gene lost 2 bases and the J gene lost 1 base, with 12 bases spanning the gap. CDR3 residues: CASSLSGIGSYEQYF. The CDR3 nucleotides read TGTGCCAGCAGCTTATCGGGGATTGGATCCTACGAGCAGTACTTC.

V gene TRBV4-3 combines with J gene TRBJ1-2; TRBD1 might be the D (5 bases). Trimming took off 1 base at V and 3 bases at J, with 12 bases between the two ends. The CDR3 extends over 15 amino acids. Germline CDR1 and CDR2: LGHNA and YSLEER. CDR3 protein: CASSQGPGPYYGYTF. The CDR3 DNA follows: TGCGCCAGCAGCCAAGGTCCAGGGCCTTACTATGGCTACACCTTC.

The chain couples TRBV21-1 to TRBJ2-7; whether TRBD1, the table's D call, matches the DNA was not checked. TRBV21-1 is a documented pseudogene. This CDR3 comprises 14 residues. The CDR3 spells CASRDRGLTYEQYF. The CDR3 DNA reads TGTGCCAGCAGGGACAGGGGCTTGACCTACGAGCAGTACTTC.

This chain links TRBV2 with TRBJ1-6; TRBD1 might be the D (6 bases). The CDR3 sequence is 14 residues long. V was cut by 4 bases and J by 7 bases, with 11 bases left in between. The germline gives CDR1 SNHLY, CDR2 FYNNEI. CDR3 sequence reads: CASSVDQGNSPLHF. CDR3 in DNA: TGTGCCAGCAGTGTAGACCAGGGGAATTCACCCCTCCACTTT.

The chain employs TRBV27 and TRBJ2-3, with D possibly TRBD1 on 5 matching bases. The CDR3 extends over 16 amino acids. Germline loops: CDR1 MNHEY, CDR2 SMNVEV (reference sequence). Trimming left V 1 base short and J 1 base short, with 12 bases between. This CDR3 reads CASSLYRGRGTDTQYF. The CDR3 DNA reads as TGTGCCAGCAGTTTATATCGTGGCAGGGGCACAGATACGCAGTATTTT.

The V and J genes are TRBV2 and TRBJ1-2; 8 positions agree with TRBD1. Unmatched junction bases numbered 1, after V lost 6 bases and J lost 4 bases. This CDR3 region has 12 residues. The germline CDR1 and CDR2 sequences are SNHLY and FYNNEI. CDR3 coding DNA: TGTGCCAGCAGCCAGGGGGCCTATGGCTACACCTTC. It specifies CASSQGAYGYTF.